This TCR beta chain was retrieved from a study of blood T cell repertoires in COVID-19. Study information: The origin of the acute and convalescent COVID-19 samples was the United States, Italy and Spain. The cDNA or gDNA used as material had been derived from T cells, B-cell-depleted T cells, or PBMCs.

Here immunoSEQ multiplex PCR was the method, and the copy in TCRdb shows in-frame clones only, minus some. Found here are 150,000 or so clones, about 90% of them singletons; the top ten hold under 4.5%. The CDR3 covers 18 residues. V trimming: 1 base; J trimming: 2 bases; junction bases outside the gene matches: 7. Germline CDR1 and CDR2: SEHNR and FQNEAQ (reference sequence). This chain links TRBV7-9 with TRBJ2-2; TRBD1 matches 10 bases. Source material: PBMCs or T cells enriched from blood (not recorded which). This TCR was sampled from a woman in her thirties or forties who had been exposed to COVID-19. The DNA of the CDR3 is TGTGCCAGCAGCTTAGGGACAGGGGGACTTCTCAACACCGGGGAGCTGTTTTTT. It is translated as CASSLGTGGLLNTGELFF.